This T cell receptor beta chain was recovered during a study of beta chain features in type 1 diabetes (dated 2018 in TCRdb). Background on the whole study: Mean age, gender distribution, total cell number and subset yield did not differ between patients and healthy donors. A total of approximately 110,000,000 sorted cells were examined across all samples, and a strong correlation was observed between cell number per subset and RNA yield. In the study, TCRB repertoires of sorted circulating CD4+ T cell subsets from recently diagnosed type 1 diabetes patients were compared with those of matched healthy donors. Regulatory and stem cell-like memory subsets were isolated from only 8 patients and roughly 8 healthy donors, whereas naive and central memory subsets came from all 30 or so donors.

From each donor, a single peripheral blood sample of around 120 mL on average was drawn into heparinised tubes. A BD FACSAria II and a panel including CD45RO, CCR7, CD25, CD127, CD95 and CD27 were used to sort naive, central memory, regulatory and stem cell-like memory CD4+ T cells. Purity was above 95% for every sorted population. PBMCs were separated immediately by Lymphoprep density gradient centrifugation and were stained directly, without being cultured. To minimize batch effects, samples were stained and sorted in pairs, one healthy donor with one patient per experiment. The table lists this clone with many counts. The antigen it binds to is not known. The sample holds no much larger clone one base away, and base qualities are not on file. Paper-wide results and their limitations: Because small numbers of individuals were included in the HLA sub-analyses, any influence of HLA type on TCRB rearrangement was left unresolved. Because cDNA rather than genomic DNA was sequenced, highly expressing activated cells could have been over-represented, although no difference in activation and CD3 levels was found between groups. Fewer insertions and more nucleotide deletions at VDJ recombination sites were observed in patients with type 1 diabetes, implying thymic rearrangement abnormalities. PCR might favor shorter templates, but patient and control samples were amplified and corrected together, so any skew would affect both groups equally. In all four CD4+ subsets, TCRB CDR3 length was moderately but significantly shorter in type 1 diabetes patients. Naive, central memory and regulatory TCRB repertoires appeared more similar among patients than among healthy donors.

Measured from the cysteine to the phenylalanine, the CDR3 is 10 residues long. The read is trimmed to its CDR3 DNA, 30 bases read in frame from base 1. The CDR1 and CDR2 encoded by the germline V gene are SQVTM and ANQGSEA. Relative to germline, V is 7 bases shorter and J is 6 bases shorter, with 8 bases between their ends. All of the isolated RNA was reverse transcribed with the High Capacity cDNA Reverse Transcription Kit, so expressed TCRB transcripts were sequenced. Deep immunoSEQ sequencing was applied to naive, central memory and regulatory T cell samples, giving an average of around 3.4 million total reads per sample. Sorted cells were lysed in RLT buffer and RNA was extracted with DNase-treated RNeasy Micro or Mini kits, depending on cell number. Each cell subset was processed separately to prevent cross-contamination, with patient and healthy donor samples processed together. TCRB sequences were amplified from cDNA with the immunoSEQ multiplex PCR, producing 87-bp fragments spanning the CDR3 region. The amplicons were sequenced using the Illumina HiSeq platform. Concerning the study's data processing: Synthetic template baselines were used to correct PCR bias computationally, reads within Hamming distance 2 were collapsed, and singletons that could not be merged were discarded. By aligning reads against IMGT, V, D and J genes, CDR3 length, and insertions or deletions at six rearrangement sites were assigned. Within each subset, clonotype counts were normalized to sorted cell number, after which true diversity and Gini coefficients were computed with the tcR R package. The overlap coefficient, calculated on TCRB nucleotide sequences, was used to quantify repertoire sharing. As a proxy for the pre-selection repertoire, out-of-frame TCRB sequences from naive cells were analyzed. In its TCRdb copy, this immuneACCESS table keeps in-frame sequences only and misses some clones. Where compared with another copy, unresolved V genes explain less than half of these, and the others have no known cause. V, J and clone size are those of that table, while D and trimming were read from the DNA. The table for this sample lists hundreds of thousands of clones; approximately 31% of them were counted only once. The top ten clones comprise around 0.065% of the sample.

The TCR was taken from a man aged 18 to 29 in good health. The rearrangement joined TRBV29-1 to TRBJ2-3, with TRBD2 tentatively as D gene (5 bases match). Sequencing was performed on naive CD4+ T cells from blood. The cell subset or site label, as the study defines it: true naive CD4+ T cells. The CDR3 region has the sequence CSAWEDTQYF. In nucleotides, the sequence is TGCAGCGCGTGGGAGGATACGCAGTATTTT.